A single sample gave rise to the 28 T cell receptor beta chains below, sequenced in a study of OX40 agonist ivuxolimab in advanced cancers. Profiling relied on immunoSEQ multiplex PCR, and the TCRdb table lists in-frame clones only, not all of them. The table records approximately 70,000 clones, about 82% of them present only once. The specimen was CD4+ or CD8+ T cells sorted from blood, collected in a trial of the OX40 agonist ivuxolimab. Source of these receptors: an adult with an advanced solid tumor such as melanoma, head and neck, liver or kidney cancer.

The chain employs TRBV7-2 and TRBJ2-7, with 8 nucleotides matching TRBD2. The CDR3 loop spans 19 amino acids. Germline V gives CDR1 SGHTA, CDR2 FQGNSA. V dropped 5 bases and J dropped 1; count of bases not matched to a gene: 19. The CDR3 nucleotides read TGTGCCAGCAGCCCCGGTCCATTGATAGCGGGATTTGGGTCCTACGAGCAGTACTTC. Translated: CASSPGPLIAGFGSYEQYF.

This chain links TRBV7-2 with TRBJ1-5; D is unresolved. CDR3 length: 14 residues. CDR1 and CDR2 from the germline V gene are SGHTA and FQGNSA. Trimming shortened V by 2 bases and J by 2 bases, and 7 bases separated the two germline ends. The CDR3 protein is CASSLRFGNQPQHF. The CDR3 nucleotides read TGTGCCAGCAGCTTAAGGTTCGGCAATCAGCCCCAGCATTTT.

J is TRBJ2-3 and V is TRBV19; D is unresolved. The CDR3 is 15 amino acids. Deletions cut 1 base from V and 0 bases from J, with 8 bases between. The germline CDR1 and CDR2 sequences are LNHDA and SQIVND (reference sequence). The CDR3 DNA reads TGTGCCAGTAGTATAGCCCAATTAAGCACAGATACGCAGTATTTT. Residues: CASSIAQLSTDTQYF.

This chain connects TRBV19 to TRBJ1-1, with D unclear. The CDR3 loop spans 12 amino acids. CDR1 and CDR2 from the germline V gene are LNHDA and SQIVND (reference sequence). Trimming shortened V by 7 bases and J by 1 base, and 7 bases separated the two germline ends. DNA for the CDR3: TGTGCCAGTAAAGGGTGGAACACTGAAGCTTTCTTT. It encodes CASKGWNTEAFF.

The chain links TRBV18 to TRBJ2-1; no clear D. Trimming stripped 2 bases from V and 4 bases from J, with 6 bases between. This CDR3 has 13 residues. Germline values: CDR1 KGHSH, CDR2 LQKENI. CDR3 sequence reads: CASSPGRYNEQFF. In DNA form, the CDR3 reads TGTGCCAGCTCACCAGGCCGGTACAATGAGCAGTTCTTC.

The V call is TRBV6-5, the J call TRBJ1-6, with TRBD1 as a possible D gene (6 bases). Per germline, CDR1 MNHEY and CDR2 SVGAGI. CDR3 length equals 15 residues. The V end was cut by 6 bases, the J end by 9 bases, with 18 bases between. The CDR3 DNA sequence: TGTGCCAGCAGCCGAGAACAGGGAACGATTTCACCCCTCCACTTT. Translating it yields CASSREQGTISPLHF.

V usage is TRBV11-1 and J usage is TRBJ1-1; D gene ambiguous. Per the germline V gene, CDR1 is SGHAT and CDR2 is FQDESV (reference sequence). V was shortened by 3 bases and J by 0 bases, with 2 bases between the two germline ends. The length of the CDR3 is 12 residues. The CDR3 loop is CASSFMNTEAFF. Here the CDR3 DNA reads TGTGCCAGCAGCTTCATGAACACTGAAGCTTTCTTT.

Details on this clone: Other DNA sequences in this specimen translate into the identical CDR3. The genes are TRBV18 and TRBJ2-1; D may be TRBD1 or TRBD2 (5 bases each). V gave up 3 bases and J gave up 0 bases, with 9 bases separating them. The CDR3 length is 15 residues. Germline CDR1 KGHSH, CDR2 LQKENI. The CDR3 DNA reads TGTGCCAGCTCACCGGGACCCTCCTCCTACAATGAGCAGTTCTTC. As protein: CASSPGPSSYNEQFF.

CDR3 DNA sequence: TGTGCCAGTGGAAACAGTCAGAAACATCAGCCCCAGCATTTT. Encoded protein: CASGNSQKHQPQHF. The chain couples TRBV19 to TRBJ1-5; D is undetermined. The CDR3 is made up of 14 amino acids. CDR1 LNHDA and CDR2 SQIVND come from the germline V gene (reference sequence). Trimming left V 8 bases short and J 5 bases short, with 16 bases between.

The V and J genes are TRBV4-2 and TRBJ2-3; 10 positions agree with TRBD2. CDR3 size: 18 residues. Germline V gene lookup returns CDR1 LGHNA and CDR2 YNFKEQ. V was pared by 1 base and J by 3 bases, with 10 bases of the junction left unmatched. The CDR3: CASSQGGQGLAWTDTQYF. In nucleotides, the CDR3 is TGTGCCAGCAGCCAAGGGGGCCAGGGACTAGCGTGGACAGATACGCAGTATTTT.

This clone was seen just once. The chain combines TRBV6-5 with TRBJ1-1; D perhaps matches TRBD1 (5 bases). Trimming removed 6 bases at V and 4 bases at J, with 18 bases between. The germline V gene encodes CDR1 MNHEY and CDR2 SVGAGI. The CDR3 runs to 15 residues. The CDR3 spells CASSFIRGRGTEAFF. For the CDR3, the DNA is TGTGCCAGCAGCTTTATCCGGGGACGTGGCACTGAAGCTTTCTTT.

The V call is TRBV2, the J call TRBJ2-7; 12 bases are a match to TRBD1. Germline V gene data show CDR1 as SNHLY and CDR2 as FYNNEI. J lost 6 bases, V lost 7 bases, and 10 bases had no gene match. The CDR3 spans 15 residues. This CDR3 is CASIQRRDRGREQYF. The CDR3 DNA is TGTGCCAGCATCCAGAGGCGGGACAGGGGGCGCGAGCAGTACTTC.

This sequence joins TRBV7-2 and TRBJ2-7; D gene uncertain. The V gene lost 4 bases and the J gene lost 0 bases, with 7 bases spanning the gap. CDR1 is SGHTA, CDR2 FQGNSA, per germline. The length of the CDR3 is 13 residues. The CDR3 sequence: CASSSTGSYEQYF. CDR3 DNA sequence: TGTGCCAGCAGCTCCACTGGCTCCTACGAGCAGTACTTC.

This chain connects TRBV7-9 to TRBJ2-2, with TRBD2 matching 11 bases. The CDR3 runs 15 residues. V shed 4 bases, J shed 8 bases, and the junction held 6 bases outside the gene matches. Per the germline V gene, CDR1 is SEHNR and CDR2 is FQNEAQ (reference sequence). The CDR3 sequence: CASSSPTSGVGELFF. In nucleotides, the CDR3 is TGTGCCAGCAGCTCGCCGACTAGCGGGGTGGGGGAGCTGTTTTTT.

J is TRBJ2-5 and V is TRBV30; a weak D match, TRBD2 (6 bases). Germline CDR1 is GTSNPN and CDR2 is SVGIG (reference sequence). V gave up 5 bases and J gave up 5 bases, with 12 bases separating them. The CDR3 totals 12 residues. The CDR3 nucleotides are TGTGCCTGGTCTGGGGGGTGGGAGACCCAGTACTTC. It specifies CAWSGGWETQYF.

The chain employs TRBV6-5 and TRBJ2-7, with D possibly matching TRBD2 (6 bases). CDR1 is MNHEY, CDR2 SVGAGI, per germline. The CDR3 length is 13 residues. The V end lost 7 bases, the J end lost 2 bases, and 12 bases lay between the germline ends. CDR3 DNA: TGTGCCAGCAAGTTAGCGGATACCTACGAGCAGTACTTC. This translates into CASKLADTYEQYF.

The chain combines TRBV11-3 with TRBJ2-1, with D possibly being TRBD1 (6 bases). V was pared by 5 bases and J by 4 bases, with 12 bases between. Germline V gives CDR1 SGHNT, CDR2 YENEEA. This CDR3 comprises 14 residues. The CDR3 coding sequence is TGTGCCAGCAGCCGGGGACAAGAATACAATGAGCAGTTCTTC. It codes for CASSRGQEYNEQFF.

The chain employs TRBV7-2 and TRBJ2-5; D may be TRBD1 (5 bases). V dropped 1 base and J dropped 4 bases, with 10 bases sitting between them. Germline values: CDR1 SGHTA, CDR2 FQGNSA. The CDR3 contains 14 residues. The CDR3 spells CASSLERGRETQYF. The CDR3 DNA follows: TGTGCCAGCAGCTTAGAAAGGGGCCGAGAGACCCAGTACTTC.

The chain carries TRBV2 and TRBJ1-4, with D possibly TRBD1 on 6 matching bases. This CDR3 is built from 15 residues. The V end was cut by 6 bases, the J end by 6 bases, with 17 bases between. Germline V CDR1 and CDR2: SNHLY, FYNNEI. As DNA, the CDR3 is TGTGCCAGCAGCCCTGACAGGACAAAAGATGAAAAACTGTTTTTT. Protein: CASSPDRTKDEKLFF.

J is TRBJ2-7 and V is TRBV4-3, with no clear D. Germline V gene lookup returns CDR1 LGHNA and CDR2 YSLEER. The CDR3 has 20 amino acids. V was cut by 0 bases and J by 0 bases, with 24 bases left in between. The CDR3 loop reads CASSQDSRHLGLSGSYEQYF. The CDR3 DNA reads TGCGCCAGCAGCCAAGATAGTCGTCATCTAGGCCTTTCCGGCTCCTACGAGCAGTACTTC.

This chain uses TRBV2 with TRBJ1-5; D is possibly TRBD1 (6 bases). Germline CDR1 SNHLY, CDR2 FYNNEI. This CDR3 comprises 13 residues. Between the trimmed V and J ends, which lost 6 bases and 9 bases, there was a span of 15 bases. The CDR3 here is CASRLQGTVPQHF. In nucleotides, the CDR3 is TGTGCCAGCAGGCTACAGGGCACTGTGCCCCAGCATTTT.

A single count supports this clone. The genes are TRBV7-9 and TRBJ1-4; D remains unclear. This CDR3 has 15 amino acids. The V gene lost 1 base and the J gene lost 7 bases, with 13 bases spanning the gap. The germline V gene has CDR1 SEHNR and CDR2 FQNEAQ (reference sequence). The CDR3 DNA sequence: TGTGCCAGCAGCTTAGTAGATCTAAGGCGTGAAAAACTGTTTTTT. It yields the protein CASSLVDLRREKLFF.

The chain joins TRBV9 to TRBJ1-5; D is ambiguous. CDR1 and CDR2 from the germline V gene are SGDLS and YYNGEE. CDR3 length: 13 residues. V lost 0 bases and J 4 bases, leaving 5 bases between the germline ends. The CDR3 bases are TGTGCCAGCAGCGTAGATTGGAATCAGCCCCAGCATTTT. It translates to CASSVDWNQPQHF.

This clone has a single count. V gene TRBV5-1 combines with J gene TRBJ1-1; D may be TRBD1 (6 bases). Per the germline V gene, CDR1 is SGHRS and CDR2 is YFSETQ. The CDR3 is 14 residues long. Trimming removed 4 bases at V and 1 base at J, with 11 bases between. The CDR3 sequence is CASSPGHKNTEAFF. The CDR3 DNA follows: TGCGCCAGCAGCCCGGGACATAAGAACACTGAAGCTTTCTTT. The full variable domain, in which reference TRBV5-1 and TRBJ1-1 provide the parts outside the CDR3, is KAGVTQTPRYLIKTRGQQVTLSCSPISGHRSVSWYQQTPGQGLQFLFEYFSETQRNKGNFPGRFSGRQFSNSRSEMNVSTLELGDSALYLCASSPGHKNTEAFFGQGTRLTVV.

V and J are TRBV30 and TRBJ1-2; TRBD1 is a possible D gene (6 bases). Trimming pared 1 base from V and 5 bases from J, leaving 11 bases between. This CDR3 has 13 residues. The germline V gene encodes CDR1 GTSNPN and CDR2 SVGIG (reference sequence). In nucleotides, the CDR3 is TGTGCCTGGAGTGACACAGGGTATTATGGCTACACCTTC. Protein product: CAWSDTGYYGYTF.

V is TRBV30 and J is TRBJ2-7, with 9 nucleotides matching TRBD2. CDR1 and CDR2 (germline): GTSNPN, SVGIG (reference sequence). The CDR3 extends over 14 amino acids. J lost 2 bases, V lost 2 bases, and 4 bases had no gene match. The CDR3 DNA reads TGTGCCTGGAGTCAAGCGGGAGGCACCTACGAGCAGTACTTC. This encodes CAWSQAGGTYEQYF.

This clone was detected once. This rearrangement joins TRBV23-1 to TRBJ2-5; D might be TRBD1 (5 bases). TRBV23-1 is filed as an ORF, its function uncertain. The CDR3 spans 14 residues. The V end was cut by 3 bases, the J end by 1 base, with 9 bases between. The CDR3 sequence: CASSHRQGQETQYF. In nucleotides, the CDR3 is TGCGCCAGCAGTCACAGGCAGGGCCAAGAGACCCAGTACTTC.

The V gene is TRBV18, the J gene TRBJ1-1; D may be TRBD1 (6 bases). There are 15 residues in the CDR3. Trimming pared 3 bases from V and 1 base from J, leaving 12 bases between. Germline V gene sequence: CDR1 KGHSH, CDR2 LQKENI. The CDR3 DNA follows: TGTGCCAGCTCACCCTCCTGGGGGGCGAACACTGAAGCTTTCTTT. Its translation is CASSPSWGANTEAFF. The full variable domain, rest sourced from reference TRBV18 and TRBJ1-1, is NAGVMQNPRHLVRRRGQEARLRCSPMKGHSHVYWYRQLPEEGLKFMVYLQKENIIDESGMPKERFSAEFPKEGPSILRIQQVVRGDSAAYFCASSPSWGANTEAFFGQGTRLTVV.